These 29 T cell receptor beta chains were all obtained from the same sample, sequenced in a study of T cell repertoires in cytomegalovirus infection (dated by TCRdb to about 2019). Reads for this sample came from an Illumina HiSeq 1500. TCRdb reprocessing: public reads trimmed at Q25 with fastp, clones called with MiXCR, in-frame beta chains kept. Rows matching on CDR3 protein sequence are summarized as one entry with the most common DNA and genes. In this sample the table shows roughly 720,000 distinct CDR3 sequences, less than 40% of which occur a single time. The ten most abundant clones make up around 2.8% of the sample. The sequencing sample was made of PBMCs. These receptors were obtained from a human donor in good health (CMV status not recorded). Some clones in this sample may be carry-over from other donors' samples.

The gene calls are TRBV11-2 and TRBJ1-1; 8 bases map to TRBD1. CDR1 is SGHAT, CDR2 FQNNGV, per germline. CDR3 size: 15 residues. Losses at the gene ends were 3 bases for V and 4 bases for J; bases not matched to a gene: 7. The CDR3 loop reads CASSFRRQGITEAFF. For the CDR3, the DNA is TGTGCCAGCAGCTTTAGGAGACAGGGGATCACTGAAGCTTTCTTT.

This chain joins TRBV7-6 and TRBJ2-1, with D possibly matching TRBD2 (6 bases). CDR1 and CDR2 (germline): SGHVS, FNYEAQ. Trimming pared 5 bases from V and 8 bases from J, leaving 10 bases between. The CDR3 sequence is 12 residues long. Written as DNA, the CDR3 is TGTGCCAGCAGCCCGGAGGGCCATGAGCAGTTCTTC. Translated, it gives CASSPEGHEQFF.

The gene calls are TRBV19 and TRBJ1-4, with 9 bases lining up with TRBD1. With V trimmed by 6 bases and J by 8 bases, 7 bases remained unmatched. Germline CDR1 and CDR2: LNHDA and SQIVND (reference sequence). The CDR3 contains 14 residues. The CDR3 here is CASSRRDRDEKLFF. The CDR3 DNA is TGTGCCAGTAGCCGGCGGGACAGGGACGAAAAACTGTTTTTT.

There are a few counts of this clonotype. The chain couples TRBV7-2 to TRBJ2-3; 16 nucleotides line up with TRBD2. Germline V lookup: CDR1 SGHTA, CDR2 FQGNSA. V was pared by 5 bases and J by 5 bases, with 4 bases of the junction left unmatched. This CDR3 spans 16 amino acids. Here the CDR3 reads CASSRGTSGRGDTQYF. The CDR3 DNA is TGTGCCAGCAGCCGCGGGACTAGCGGGAGGGGAGATACGCAGTATTTT. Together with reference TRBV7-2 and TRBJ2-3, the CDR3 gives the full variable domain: GAGVSQSPSNKVTEKGKDVELRCDPISGHTALYWYRQSLGQGLEFLIYFQGNSAPDKSGLPSDRFSAERTGGSVSTLTIQRTQQEDSAVYLCASSRGTSGRGDTQYFGPGTRLTVL.

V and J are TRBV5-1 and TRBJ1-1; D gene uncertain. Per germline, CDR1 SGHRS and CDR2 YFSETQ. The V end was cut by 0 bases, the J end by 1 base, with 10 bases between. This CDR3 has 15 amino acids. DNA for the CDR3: TGCGCCAGCAGCTTGGAGTATCGATCGAACACTGAAGCTTTCTTT. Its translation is CASSLEYRSNTEAFF.

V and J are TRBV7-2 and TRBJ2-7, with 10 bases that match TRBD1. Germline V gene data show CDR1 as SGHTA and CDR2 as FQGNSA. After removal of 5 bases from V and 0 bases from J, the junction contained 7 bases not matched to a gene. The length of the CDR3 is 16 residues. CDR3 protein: CASSPHRQGASYEQYF. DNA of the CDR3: TGTGCCAGCAGCCCCCACAGACAGGGGGCCTCCTACGAGCAGTACTTC. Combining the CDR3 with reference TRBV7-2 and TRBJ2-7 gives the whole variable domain GAGVSQSPSNKVTEKGKDVELRCDPISGHTALYWYRQSLGQGLEFLIYFQGNSAPDKSGLPSDRFSAERTGGSVSTLTIQRTQQEDSAVYLCASSPHRQGASYEQYFGPGTRLTVT.

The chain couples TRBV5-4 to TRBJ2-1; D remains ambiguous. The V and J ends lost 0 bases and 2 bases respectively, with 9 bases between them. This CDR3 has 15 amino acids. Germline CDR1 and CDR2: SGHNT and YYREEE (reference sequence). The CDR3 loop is CASSLARQTYNEQFF. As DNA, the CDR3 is TGTGCCAGCAGCTTGGCCAGACAAACCTACAATGAGCAGTTCTTC.

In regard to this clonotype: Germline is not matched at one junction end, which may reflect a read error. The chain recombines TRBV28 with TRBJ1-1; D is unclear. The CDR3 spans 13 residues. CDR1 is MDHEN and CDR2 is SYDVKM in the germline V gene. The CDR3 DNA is TGTGCCAGCAGGACTATGGGGAACCCTGAAGCTTTCTTT. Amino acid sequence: CASRTMGNPEAFF.

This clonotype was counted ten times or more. The CDR3, as DNA: TGTGCCAGCAGCCTAATCGGGGAGGTCCTGACTTTC. Its protein is CASSLIGEVLTF. The chain links TRBV11-3 to TRBJ2-6; tentative D call: TRBD2 (5 bases). Looked up from germline, CDR1 is SGHNT and CDR2 is YENEEA. The CDR3 has 12 residues. Deletions cut 5 bases from V and 13 bases from J, with 12 bases between.

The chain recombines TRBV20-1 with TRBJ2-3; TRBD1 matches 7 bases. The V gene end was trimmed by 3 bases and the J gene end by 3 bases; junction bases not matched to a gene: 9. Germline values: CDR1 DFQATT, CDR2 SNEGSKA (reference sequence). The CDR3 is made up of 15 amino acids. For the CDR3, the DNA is TGCAGTGCTAGCCCGACAGGGAAGGGGACAGATACGCAGTATTTT. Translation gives CSASPTGKGTDTQYF.

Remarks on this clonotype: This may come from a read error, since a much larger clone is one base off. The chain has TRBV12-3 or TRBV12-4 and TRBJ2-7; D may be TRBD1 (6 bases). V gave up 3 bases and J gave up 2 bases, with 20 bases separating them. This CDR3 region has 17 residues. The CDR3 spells CASSLGQGKARTYEQYF. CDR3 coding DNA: TGTGCCAGCAGTTTGGGGCAGGGGAAGGCCAGGACCTACGAGCAGTACTTC.

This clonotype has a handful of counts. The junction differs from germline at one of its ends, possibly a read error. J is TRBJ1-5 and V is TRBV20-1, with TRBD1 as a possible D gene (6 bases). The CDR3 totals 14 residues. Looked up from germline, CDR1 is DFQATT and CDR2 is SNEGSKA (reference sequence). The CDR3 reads CSARVRGSSQPQHF. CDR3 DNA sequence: TGCAGTGCTAGAGTTAGGGGGAGCAGTCAGCCCCAGCATTTT.

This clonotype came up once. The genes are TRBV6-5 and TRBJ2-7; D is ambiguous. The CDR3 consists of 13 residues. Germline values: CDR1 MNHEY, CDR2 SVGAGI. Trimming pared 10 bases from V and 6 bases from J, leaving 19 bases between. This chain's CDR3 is CANPGGHPFEQYF. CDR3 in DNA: TGTGCCAACCCGGGCGGCCACCCGTTCGAGCAGTACTTC.

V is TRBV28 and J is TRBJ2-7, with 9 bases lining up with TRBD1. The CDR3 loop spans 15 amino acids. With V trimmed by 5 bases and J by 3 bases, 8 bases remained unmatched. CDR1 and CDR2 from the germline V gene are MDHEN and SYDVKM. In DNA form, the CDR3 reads TGTGCCAGCAGTGGACCGGGACAGGGATACTACGAGCAGTACTTC. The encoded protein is CASSGPGQGYYEQYF.

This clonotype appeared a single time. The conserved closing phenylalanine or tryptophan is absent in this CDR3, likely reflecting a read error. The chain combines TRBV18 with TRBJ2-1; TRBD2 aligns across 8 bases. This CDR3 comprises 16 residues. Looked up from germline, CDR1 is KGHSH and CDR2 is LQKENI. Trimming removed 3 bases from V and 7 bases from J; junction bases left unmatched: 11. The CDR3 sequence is CASSPLSRGGRNEQFL. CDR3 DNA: TGTGCCAGCTCACCCCTCAGTCGGGGGGGCAGGAATGAGCAGTTCTTA.

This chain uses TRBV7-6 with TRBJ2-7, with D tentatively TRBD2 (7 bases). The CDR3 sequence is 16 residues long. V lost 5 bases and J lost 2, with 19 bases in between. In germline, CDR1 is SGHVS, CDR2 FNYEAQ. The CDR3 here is CASSPQGGGIPYEQYF. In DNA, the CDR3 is TGTGCCAGCAGCCCCCAAGGGGGGGGAATCCCCTACGAGCAGTACTTC.

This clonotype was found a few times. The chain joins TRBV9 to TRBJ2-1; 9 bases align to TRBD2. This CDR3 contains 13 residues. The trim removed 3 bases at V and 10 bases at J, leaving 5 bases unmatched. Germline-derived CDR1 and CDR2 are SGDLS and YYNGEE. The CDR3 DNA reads TGTGCCAGCAGCGCGGGACTAGCAGAAGAGCAGTTCTTC. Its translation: CASSAGLAEEQFF.

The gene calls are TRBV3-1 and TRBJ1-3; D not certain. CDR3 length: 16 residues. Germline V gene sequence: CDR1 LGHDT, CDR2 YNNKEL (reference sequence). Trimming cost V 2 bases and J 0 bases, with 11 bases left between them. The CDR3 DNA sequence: TGTGCCAGCAGCCAAAATCCGGGCAACTCTGGAAACACCATATATTTT. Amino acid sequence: CASSQNPGNSGNTIYF.

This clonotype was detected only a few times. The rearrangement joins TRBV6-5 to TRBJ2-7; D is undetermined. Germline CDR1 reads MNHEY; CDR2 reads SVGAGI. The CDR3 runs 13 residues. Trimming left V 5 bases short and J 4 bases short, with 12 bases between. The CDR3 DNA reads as TGTGCCAGCAGTAGATCGACCGAGTACGAGCAGTACTTC. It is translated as CASSRSTEYEQYF.

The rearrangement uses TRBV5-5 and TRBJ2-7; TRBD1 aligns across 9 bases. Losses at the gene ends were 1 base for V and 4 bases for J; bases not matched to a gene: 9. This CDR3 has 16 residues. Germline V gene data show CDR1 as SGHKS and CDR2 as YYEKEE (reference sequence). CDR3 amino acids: CASSLSSGTGRYEQYF. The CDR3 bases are TGTGCCAGCAGCTTGTCTTCCGGGACAGGGAGGTACGAGCAGTACTTC.

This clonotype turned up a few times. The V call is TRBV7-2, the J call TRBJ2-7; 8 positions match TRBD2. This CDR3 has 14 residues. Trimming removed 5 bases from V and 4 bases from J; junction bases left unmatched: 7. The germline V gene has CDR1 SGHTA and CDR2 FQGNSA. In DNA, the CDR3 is TGTGCCAGCAGCAGGGATGGACTAGCTTACGAGCAGTACTTC. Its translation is CASSRDGLAYEQYF.

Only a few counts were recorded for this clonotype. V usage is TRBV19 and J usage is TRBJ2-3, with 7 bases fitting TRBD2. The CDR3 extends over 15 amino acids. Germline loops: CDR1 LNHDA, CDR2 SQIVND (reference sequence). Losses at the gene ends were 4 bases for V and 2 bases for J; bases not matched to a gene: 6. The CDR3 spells CASSTSSGYTDTQYF. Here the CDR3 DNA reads TGTGCCAGTAGTACATCTAGCGGCTACACAGATACGCAGTATTTT.

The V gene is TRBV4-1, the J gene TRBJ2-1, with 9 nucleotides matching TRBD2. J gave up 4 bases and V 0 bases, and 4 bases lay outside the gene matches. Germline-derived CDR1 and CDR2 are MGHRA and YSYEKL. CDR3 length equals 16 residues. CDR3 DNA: TGCGCCAGCAGCCAAGATTTTAGCGGGGGTTACAATGAGCAGTTCTTC. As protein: CASSQDFSGGYNEQFF.

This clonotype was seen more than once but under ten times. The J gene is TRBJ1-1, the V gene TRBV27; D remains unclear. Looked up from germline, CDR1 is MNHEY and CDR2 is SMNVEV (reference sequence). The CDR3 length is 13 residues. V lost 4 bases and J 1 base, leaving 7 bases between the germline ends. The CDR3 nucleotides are TGTGCCAGCAGTTGGGAAGCGAACACTGAAGCTTTCTTT. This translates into CASSWEANTEAFF.

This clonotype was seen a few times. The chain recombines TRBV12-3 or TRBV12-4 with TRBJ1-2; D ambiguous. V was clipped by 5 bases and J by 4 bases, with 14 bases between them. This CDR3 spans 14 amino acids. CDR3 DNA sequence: TGTGCCAGCAGTGCGTCGGGTCTGACCTATGGCTACACCTTC. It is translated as CASSASGLTYGYTF.

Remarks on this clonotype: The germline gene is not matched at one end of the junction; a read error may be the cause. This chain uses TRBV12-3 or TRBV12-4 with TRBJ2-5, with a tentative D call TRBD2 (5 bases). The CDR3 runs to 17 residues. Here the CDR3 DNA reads TGTGCCAGCAGTTCCCCCGGGTTAACCGGGGAACAAGAGACCCCGTCCTTC. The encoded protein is CASSSPGLTGEQETPSF.

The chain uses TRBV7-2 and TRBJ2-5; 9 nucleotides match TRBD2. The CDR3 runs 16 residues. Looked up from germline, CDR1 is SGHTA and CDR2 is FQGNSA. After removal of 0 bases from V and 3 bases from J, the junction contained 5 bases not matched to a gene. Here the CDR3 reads CASSLALASGEETQYF. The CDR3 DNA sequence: TGTGCCAGCAGCTTAGCGCTGGCTAGCGGGGAAGAGACCCAGTACTTC.

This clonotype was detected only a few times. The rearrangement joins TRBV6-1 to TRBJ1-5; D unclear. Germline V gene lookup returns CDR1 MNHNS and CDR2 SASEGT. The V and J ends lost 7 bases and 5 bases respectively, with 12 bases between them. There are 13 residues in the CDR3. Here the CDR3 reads CASTPGPYQPQHF. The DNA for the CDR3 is TGTGCCAGCACCCCAGGACCATATCAGCCCCAGCATTTT.

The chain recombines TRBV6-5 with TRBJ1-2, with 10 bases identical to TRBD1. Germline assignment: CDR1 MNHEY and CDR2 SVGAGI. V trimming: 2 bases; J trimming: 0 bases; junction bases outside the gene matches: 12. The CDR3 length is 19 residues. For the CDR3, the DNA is TGTGCCAGCAGTTACCGGGACAGGGGAACCCTGGTTACTAACTATGGCTACACCTTC. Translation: CASSYRDRGTLVTNYGYTF.